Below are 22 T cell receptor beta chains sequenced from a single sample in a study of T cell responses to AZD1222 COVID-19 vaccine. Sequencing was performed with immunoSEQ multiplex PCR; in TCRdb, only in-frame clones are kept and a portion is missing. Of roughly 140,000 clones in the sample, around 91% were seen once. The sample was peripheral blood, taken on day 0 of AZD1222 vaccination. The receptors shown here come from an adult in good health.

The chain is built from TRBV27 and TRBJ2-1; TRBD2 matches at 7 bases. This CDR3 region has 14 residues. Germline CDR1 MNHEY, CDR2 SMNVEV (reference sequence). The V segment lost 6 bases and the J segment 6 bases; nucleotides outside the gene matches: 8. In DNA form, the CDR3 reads TGTGCCAGCAGGCCCCGGGGGGTAGGCAATGAGCAGTTCTTC. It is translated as CASRPRGVGNEQFF.

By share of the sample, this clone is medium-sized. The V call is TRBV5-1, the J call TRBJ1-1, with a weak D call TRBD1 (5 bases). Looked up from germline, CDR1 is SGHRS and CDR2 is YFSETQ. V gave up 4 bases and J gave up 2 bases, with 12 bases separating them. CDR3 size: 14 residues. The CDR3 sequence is CASSRQGLNTEAFF. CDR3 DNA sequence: TGCGCCAGCAGCCGCCAGGGACTTAACACTGAAGCTTTCTTT.

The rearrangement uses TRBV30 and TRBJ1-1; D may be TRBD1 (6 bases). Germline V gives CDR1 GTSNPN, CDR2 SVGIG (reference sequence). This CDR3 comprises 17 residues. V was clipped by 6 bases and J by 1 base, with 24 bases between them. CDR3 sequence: CACRSLWGLGGNTEAFF. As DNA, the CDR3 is TGTGCCTGTAGGTCCTTATGGGGGCTTGGGGGGAACACTGAAGCTTTCTTT.

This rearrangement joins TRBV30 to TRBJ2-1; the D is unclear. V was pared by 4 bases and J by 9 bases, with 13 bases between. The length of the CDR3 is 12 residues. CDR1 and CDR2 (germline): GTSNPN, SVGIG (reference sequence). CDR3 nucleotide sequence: TGTGCCTGGATGTACATTTCGGGTGAGCAGTTCTTC. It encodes CAWMYISGEQFF.

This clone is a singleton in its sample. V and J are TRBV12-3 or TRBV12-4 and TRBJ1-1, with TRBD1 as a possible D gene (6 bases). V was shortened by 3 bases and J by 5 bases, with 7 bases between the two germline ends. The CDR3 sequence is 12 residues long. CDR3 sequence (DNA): TGTGCCAGCAGTTTCCAGGGGACTGAAGCTTTCTTT. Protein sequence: CASSFQGTEAFF.

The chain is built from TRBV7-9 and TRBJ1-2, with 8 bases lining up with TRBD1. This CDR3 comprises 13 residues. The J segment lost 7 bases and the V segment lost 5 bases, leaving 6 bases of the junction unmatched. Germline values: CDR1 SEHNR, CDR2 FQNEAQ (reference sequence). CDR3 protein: CASSLDRVFGYTF. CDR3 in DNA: TGTGCCAGCAGCCTGGACAGGGTGTTTGGCTACACCTTC.

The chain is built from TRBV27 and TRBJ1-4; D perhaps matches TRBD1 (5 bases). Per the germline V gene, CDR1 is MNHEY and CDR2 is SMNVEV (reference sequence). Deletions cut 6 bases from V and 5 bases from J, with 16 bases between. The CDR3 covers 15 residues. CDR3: CASRNSGTSNEKLFF. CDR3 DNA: TGTGCCAGCAGGAACTCCGGGACTAGCAATGAAAAACTGTTTTTT.

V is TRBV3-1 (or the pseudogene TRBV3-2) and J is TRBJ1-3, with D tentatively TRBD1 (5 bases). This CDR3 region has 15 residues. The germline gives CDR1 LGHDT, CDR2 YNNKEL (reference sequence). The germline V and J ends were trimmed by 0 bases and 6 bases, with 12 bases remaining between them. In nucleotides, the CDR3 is TGTGCCAGCAGCCAAGATTGGGGCAGCTTAAACACCATATATTTT. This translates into CASSQDWGSLNTIYF.

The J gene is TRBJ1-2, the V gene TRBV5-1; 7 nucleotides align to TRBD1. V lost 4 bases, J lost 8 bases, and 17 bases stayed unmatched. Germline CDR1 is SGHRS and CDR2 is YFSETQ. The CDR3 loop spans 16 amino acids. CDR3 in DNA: TGCGCCAGCAGCACCTCACCATTCGACAGGGCGGCCGGCTACACCTTC. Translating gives CASSTSPFDRAAGYTF.

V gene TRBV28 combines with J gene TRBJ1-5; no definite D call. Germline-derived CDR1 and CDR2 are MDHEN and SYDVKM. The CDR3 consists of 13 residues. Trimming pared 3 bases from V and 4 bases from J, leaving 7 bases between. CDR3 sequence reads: CASSFEENQPQHF. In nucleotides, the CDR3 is TGTGCCAGCAGTTTTGAGGAGAATCAGCCCCAGCATTTT.

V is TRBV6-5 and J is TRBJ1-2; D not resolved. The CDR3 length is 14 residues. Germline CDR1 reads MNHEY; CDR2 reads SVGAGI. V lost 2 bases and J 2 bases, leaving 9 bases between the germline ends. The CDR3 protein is CASSYVAENYGYTF. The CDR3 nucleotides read TGTGCCAGCAGTTACGTGGCAGAGAACTATGGCTACACCTTC.

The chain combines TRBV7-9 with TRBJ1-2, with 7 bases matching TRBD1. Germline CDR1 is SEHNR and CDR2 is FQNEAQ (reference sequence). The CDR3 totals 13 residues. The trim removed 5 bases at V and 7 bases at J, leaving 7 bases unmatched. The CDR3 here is CASSTQGRVGYTF. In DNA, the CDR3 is TGTGCCAGCAGCACACAGGGGAGAGTTGGCTACACCTTC.

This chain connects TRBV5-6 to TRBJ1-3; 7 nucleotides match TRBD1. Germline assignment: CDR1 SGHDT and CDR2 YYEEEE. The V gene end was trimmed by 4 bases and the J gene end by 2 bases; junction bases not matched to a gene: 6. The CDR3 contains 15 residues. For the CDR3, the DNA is TGTGCCAGCAGCATCCTACAGGGGACTGGAAACACCATATATTTT. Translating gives CASSILQGTGNTIYF.

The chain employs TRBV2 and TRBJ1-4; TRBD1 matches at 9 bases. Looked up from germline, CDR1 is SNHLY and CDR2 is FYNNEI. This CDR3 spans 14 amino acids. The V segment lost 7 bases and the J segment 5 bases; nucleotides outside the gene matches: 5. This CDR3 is CASIQDRGNEKLFF. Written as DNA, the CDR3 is TGTGCCAGCATCCAGGACAGGGGAAATGAAAAACTGTTTTTT.

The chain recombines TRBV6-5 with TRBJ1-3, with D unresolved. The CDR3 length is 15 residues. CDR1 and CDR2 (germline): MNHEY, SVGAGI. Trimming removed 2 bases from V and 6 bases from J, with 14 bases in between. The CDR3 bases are TGTGCCAGCAGTTACACCCCCGGGAGGGCAAACACCATATATTTT. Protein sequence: CASSYTPGRANTIYF.

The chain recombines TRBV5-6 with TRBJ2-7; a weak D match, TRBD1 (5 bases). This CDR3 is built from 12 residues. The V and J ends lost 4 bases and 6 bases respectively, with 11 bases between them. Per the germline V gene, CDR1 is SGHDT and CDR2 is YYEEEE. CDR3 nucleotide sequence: TGTGCCAGCAGCCTGCTCAGGGCCGAGCAGTACTTC. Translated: CASSLLRAEQYF.

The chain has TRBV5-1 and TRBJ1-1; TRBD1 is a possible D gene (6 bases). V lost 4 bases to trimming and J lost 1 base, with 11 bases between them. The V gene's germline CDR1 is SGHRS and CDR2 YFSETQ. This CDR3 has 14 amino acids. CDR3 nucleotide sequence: TGCGCCAGCAGCCGGGGACAACAGAACACTGAAGCTTTCTTT. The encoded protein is CASSRGQQNTEAFF. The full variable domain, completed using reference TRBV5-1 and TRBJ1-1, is KAGVTQTPRYLIKTRGQQVTLSCSPISGHRSVSWYQQTPGQGLQFLFEYFSETQRNKGNFPGRFSGRQFSNSRSEMNVSTLELGDSALYLCASSRGQQNTEAFFGQGTRLTVV.

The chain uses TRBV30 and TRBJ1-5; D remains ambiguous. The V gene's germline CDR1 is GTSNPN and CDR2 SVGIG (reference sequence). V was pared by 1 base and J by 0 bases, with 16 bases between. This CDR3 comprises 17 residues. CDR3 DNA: TGTGCCTGGAGTGGTGAGTCCGGTCTCTCTAGCAATCAGCCCCAGCATTTT. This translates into CAWSGESGLSSNQPQHF.

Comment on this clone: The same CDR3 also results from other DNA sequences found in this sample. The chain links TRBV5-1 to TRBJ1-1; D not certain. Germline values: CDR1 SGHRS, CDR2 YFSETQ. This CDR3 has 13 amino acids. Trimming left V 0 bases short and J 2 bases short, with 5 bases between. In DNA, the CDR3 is TGCGCCAGCAGCTTGGGTAGAAACACTGAAGCTTTCTTT. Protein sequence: CASSLGRNTEAFF.

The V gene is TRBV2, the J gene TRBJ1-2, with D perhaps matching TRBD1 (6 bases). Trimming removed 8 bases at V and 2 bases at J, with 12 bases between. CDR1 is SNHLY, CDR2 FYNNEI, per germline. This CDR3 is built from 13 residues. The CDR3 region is CASSEQGNYGYTF. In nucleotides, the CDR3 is TGTGCCAGCTCCGAACAGGGCAACTATGGCTACACCTTC.

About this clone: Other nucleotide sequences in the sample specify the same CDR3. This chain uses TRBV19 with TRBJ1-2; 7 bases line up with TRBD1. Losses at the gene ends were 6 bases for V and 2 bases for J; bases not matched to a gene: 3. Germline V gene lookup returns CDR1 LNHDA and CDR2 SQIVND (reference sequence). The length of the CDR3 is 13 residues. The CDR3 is CASSRGQNYGYTF. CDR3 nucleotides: TGTGCCAGTAGCAGGGGACAGAACTATGGCTACACCTTC. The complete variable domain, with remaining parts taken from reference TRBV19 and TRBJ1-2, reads DGGITQSPKYLFRKEGQNVTLSCEQNLNHDAMYWYRQDPGQGLRLIYYSQIVNDFQKGDIAEGYSVSREKKESFPLTVTSAQKNPTAFYLCASSRGQNYGYTFGSGTRLTVV.

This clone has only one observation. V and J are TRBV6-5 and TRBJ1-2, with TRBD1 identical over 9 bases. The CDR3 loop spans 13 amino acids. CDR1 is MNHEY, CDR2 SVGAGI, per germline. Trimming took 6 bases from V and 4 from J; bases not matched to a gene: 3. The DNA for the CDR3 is TGTGCCAGCAGATCGGACAGGGGCTATGGCTACACCTTC. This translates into CASRSDRGYGYTF.